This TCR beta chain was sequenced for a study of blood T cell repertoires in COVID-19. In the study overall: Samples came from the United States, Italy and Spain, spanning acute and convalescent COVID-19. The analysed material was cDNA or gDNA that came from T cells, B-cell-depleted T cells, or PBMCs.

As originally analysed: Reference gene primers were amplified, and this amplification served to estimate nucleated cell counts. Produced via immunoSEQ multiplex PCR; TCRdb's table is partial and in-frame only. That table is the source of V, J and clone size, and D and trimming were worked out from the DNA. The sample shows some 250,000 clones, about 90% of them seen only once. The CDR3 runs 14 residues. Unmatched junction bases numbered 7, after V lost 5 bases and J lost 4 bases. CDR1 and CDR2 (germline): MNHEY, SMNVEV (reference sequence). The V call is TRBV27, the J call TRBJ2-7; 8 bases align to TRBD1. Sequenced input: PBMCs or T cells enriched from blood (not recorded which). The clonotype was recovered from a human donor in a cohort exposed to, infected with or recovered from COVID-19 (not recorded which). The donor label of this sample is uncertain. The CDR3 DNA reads TGTGCCAGCAGTGAGTGGCAGGGGGCGTACGAGCAGTACTTC. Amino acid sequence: CASSEWQGAYEQYF.